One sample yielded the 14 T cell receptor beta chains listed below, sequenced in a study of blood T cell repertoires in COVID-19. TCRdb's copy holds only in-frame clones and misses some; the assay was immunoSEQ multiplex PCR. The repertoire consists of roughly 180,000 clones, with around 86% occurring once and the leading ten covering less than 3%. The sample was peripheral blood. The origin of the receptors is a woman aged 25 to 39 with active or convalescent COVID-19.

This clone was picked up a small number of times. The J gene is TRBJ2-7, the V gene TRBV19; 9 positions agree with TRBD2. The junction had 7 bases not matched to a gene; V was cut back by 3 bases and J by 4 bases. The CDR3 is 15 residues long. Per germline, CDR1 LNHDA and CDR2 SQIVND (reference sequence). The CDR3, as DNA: TGTGCCAGTAGTATTAGCGGGAGAATTGGGTACGAGCAGTACTTC. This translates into CASSISGRIGYEQYF.

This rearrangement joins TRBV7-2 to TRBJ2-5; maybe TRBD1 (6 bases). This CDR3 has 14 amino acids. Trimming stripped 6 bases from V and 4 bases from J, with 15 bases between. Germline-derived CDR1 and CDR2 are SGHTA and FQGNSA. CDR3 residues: CASSKWIQGETQYF. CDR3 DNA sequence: TGTGCCAGCAGTAAATGGATACAGGGAGAGACCCAGTACTTC.

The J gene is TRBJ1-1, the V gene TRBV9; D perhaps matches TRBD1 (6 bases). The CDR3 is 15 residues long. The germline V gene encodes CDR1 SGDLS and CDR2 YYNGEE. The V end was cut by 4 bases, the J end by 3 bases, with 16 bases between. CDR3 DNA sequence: TGTGCCAGCAGCCCCCTAGGGGGATTGGACACTGAAGCTTTCTTT. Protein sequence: CASSPLGGLDTEAFF. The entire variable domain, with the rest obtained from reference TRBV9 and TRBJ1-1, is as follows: DSGVTQTPKHLITATGQRVTLRCSPRSGDLSVYWYQQSLDQGLQFLIQYYNGEERAKGNILERFSAQQFPDLHSELNLSSLELGDSALYFCASSPLGGLDTEAFFGQGTRLTVV.

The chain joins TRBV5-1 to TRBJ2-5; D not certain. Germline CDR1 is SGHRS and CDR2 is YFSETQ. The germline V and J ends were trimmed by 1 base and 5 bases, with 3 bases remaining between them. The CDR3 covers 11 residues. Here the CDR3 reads CASSLSETQYF. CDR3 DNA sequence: TGCGCCAGCAGCTTGAGCGAGACCCAGTACTTC.

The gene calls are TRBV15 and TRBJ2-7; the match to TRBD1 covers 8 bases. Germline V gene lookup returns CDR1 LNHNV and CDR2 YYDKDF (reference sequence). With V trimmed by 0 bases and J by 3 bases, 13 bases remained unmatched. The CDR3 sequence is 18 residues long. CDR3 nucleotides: TGTGCCACCAGCAGAGATTTCCCCCTGACAGGGGACCACTACGAGCAGTACTTC. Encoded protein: CATSRDFPLTGDHYEQYF.

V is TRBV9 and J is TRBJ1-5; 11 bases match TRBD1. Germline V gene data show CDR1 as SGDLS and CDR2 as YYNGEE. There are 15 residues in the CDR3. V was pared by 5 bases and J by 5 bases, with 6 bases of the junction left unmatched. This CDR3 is CASSDGQGAYQPQHF. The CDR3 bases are TGTGCCAGCAGTGACGGACAGGGGGCTTATCAGCCCCAGCATTTT.

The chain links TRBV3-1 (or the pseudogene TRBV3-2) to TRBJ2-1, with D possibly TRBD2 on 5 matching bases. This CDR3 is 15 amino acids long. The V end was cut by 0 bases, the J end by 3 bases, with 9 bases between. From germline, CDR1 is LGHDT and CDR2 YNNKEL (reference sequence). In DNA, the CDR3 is TGTGCCAGCAGCCAAGATCGGGGAAACTACAATGAGCAGTTCTTC. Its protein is CASSQDRGNYNEQFF.

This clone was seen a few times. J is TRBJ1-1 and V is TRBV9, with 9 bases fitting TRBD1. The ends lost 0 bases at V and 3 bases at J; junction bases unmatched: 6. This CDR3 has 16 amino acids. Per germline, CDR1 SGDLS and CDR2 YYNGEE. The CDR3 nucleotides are TGTGCCAGCAGCGTAGGGACAGGGGAGTGGGACACTGAAGCTTTCTTT. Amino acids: CASSVGTGEWDTEAFF.

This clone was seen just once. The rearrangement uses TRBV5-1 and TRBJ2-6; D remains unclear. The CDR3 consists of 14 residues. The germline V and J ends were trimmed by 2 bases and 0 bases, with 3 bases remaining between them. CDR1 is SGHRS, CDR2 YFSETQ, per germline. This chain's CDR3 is CASSLLSGANVLTF. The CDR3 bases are TGCGCCAGCAGCTTACTCTCTGGGGCCAACGTCCTGACTTTC. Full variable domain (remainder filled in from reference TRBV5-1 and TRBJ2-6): KAGVTQTPRYLIKTRGQQVTLSCSPISGHRSVSWYQQTPGQGLQFLFEYFSETQRNKGNFPGRFSGRQFSNSRSEMNVSTLELGDSALYLCASSLLSGANVLTFGAGSRLTVL.

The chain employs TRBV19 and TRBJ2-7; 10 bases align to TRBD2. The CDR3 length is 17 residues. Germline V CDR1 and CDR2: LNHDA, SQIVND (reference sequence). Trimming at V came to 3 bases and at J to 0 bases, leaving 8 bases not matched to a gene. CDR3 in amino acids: CASSIQTSGPRSYEQYF. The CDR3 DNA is TGTGCCAGTAGTATCCAGACTAGCGGGCCCCGCTCCTACGAGCAGTACTTC.

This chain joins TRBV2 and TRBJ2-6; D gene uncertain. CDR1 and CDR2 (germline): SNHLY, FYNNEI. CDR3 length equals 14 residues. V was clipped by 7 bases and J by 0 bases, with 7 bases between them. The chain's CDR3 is CASNRGSGANVLTF. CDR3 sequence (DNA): TGTGCCAGCAACCGAGGCTCTGGGGCCAACGTCCTGACTTTC.

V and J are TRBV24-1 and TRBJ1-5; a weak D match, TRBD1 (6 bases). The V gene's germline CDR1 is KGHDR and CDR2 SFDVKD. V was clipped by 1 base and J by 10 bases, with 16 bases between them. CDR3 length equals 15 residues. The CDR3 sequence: CATSDFGQPESPQHF. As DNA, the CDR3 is TGTGCCACCAGTGATTTTGGACAGCCGGAGTCCCCCCAGCATTTT.

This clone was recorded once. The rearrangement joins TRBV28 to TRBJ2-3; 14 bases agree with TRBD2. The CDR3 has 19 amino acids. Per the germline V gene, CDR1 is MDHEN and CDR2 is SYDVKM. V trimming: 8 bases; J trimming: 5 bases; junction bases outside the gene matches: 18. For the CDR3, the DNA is TGTGCCAGCTCTGGCGTTGGGGGACTAGCGGGAGTTATTCTAGATACGCAGTATTTT. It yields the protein CASSGVGGLAGVILDTQYF.

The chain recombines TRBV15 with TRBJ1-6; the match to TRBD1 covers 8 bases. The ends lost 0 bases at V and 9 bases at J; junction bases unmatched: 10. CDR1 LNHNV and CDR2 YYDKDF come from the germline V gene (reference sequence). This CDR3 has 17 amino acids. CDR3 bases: TGTGCCACCAGCAGAGATTTATCCGGACAGGGTGGTTCACCCCTCCACTTT. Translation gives CATSRDLSGQGGSPLHF.